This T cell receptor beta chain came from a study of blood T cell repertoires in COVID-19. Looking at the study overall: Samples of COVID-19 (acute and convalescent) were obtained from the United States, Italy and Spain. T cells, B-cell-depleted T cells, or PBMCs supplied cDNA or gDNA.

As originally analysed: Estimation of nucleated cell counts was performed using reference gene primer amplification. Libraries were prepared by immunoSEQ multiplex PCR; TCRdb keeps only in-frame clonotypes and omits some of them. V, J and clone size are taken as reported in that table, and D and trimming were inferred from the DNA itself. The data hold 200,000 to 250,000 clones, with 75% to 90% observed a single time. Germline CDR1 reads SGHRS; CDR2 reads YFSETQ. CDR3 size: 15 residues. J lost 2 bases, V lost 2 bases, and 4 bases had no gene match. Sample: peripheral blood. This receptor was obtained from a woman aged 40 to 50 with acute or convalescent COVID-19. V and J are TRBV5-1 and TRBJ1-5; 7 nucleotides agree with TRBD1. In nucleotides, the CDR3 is TGCGCCAGCAGCTTTACAGGGGAGGGCAATCAGCCCCAGCATTTT. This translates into CASSFTGEGNQPQHF.